This passage covers 12 T cell receptor beta chains from one sample sequenced in a study of patients and donors after allogeneic stem cell transplantation (dated by TCRdb to the early 2020s). Library creation used RT-PCR. Sequenced on a NextSeq 550. TCRdb reprocessed the public reads (quality trimming at Q25 with fastp, clone calling with MiXCR) and kept in-frame beta chains. Rows matching on CDR3 protein sequence are summarized as one entry with the most common DNA and genes. A total of about 400,000 distinct CDR3 sequences appear in this sample, around 15% of them only once. The ten largest make up about 7% of the sample. Input material: blood, either unsorted or a sorted T cell fraction (not recorded which). The receptors come from a human donor who was either an allogeneic HSCT recipient or a stem cell or donor lymphocyte infusion donor (not recorded which). It is not recorded whose cells these are; they may come from a transplant donor.

The CDR3 loop reads CAWSVPGVADTQYF. CDR3 DNA: TGTGCCTGGAGTGTACCGGGGGTAGCAGATACGCAGTATTTT. The chain carries TRBV30 and TRBJ2-3; the D gene is possibly TRBD2 (6 bases). Trimming cost V 0 bases and J 4 bases, with 11 bases left between them. The germline CDR1 and CDR2 sequences are GTSNPN and SVGIG (reference sequence). This CDR3 comprises 14 residues.

This clonotype occurred a few times. The V gene is TRBV6-1, the J gene TRBJ2-1; D may be TRBD2 (5 bases). CDR1 MNHNS and CDR2 SASEGT come from the germline V gene. The CDR3 loop spans 14 amino acids. Between the trimmed V and J ends, which lost 7 bases and 12 bases, there was a span of 22 bases. This CDR3 is CASTYRGTSISQFF. In DNA form, the CDR3 reads TGTGCCAGCACCTACAGAGGTACTAGTATATCGCAGTTCTTC.

The chain joins TRBV20-1 to TRBJ2-5; 10 nucleotides agree with TRBD2. Per the germline V gene, CDR1 is DFQATT and CDR2 is SNEGSKA (reference sequence). There are 16 residues in the CDR3. The V segment lost 0 bases and the J segment 4 bases; nucleotides outside the gene matches: 8. As DNA, the CDR3 is TGCAGTGCTAGAGAACGGGGACTAGCGCGATCAGAGACCCAGTACTTC. Its translation is CSARERGLARSETQYF.

This clonotype was seen a few times. This sequence joins TRBV19 and TRBJ1-2; D is unresolved. The germline gives CDR1 LNHDA, CDR2 SQIVND (reference sequence). V lost 7 bases and J lost 2, with 8 bases in between. This CDR3 has 12 residues. The CDR3 coding sequence is TGTGCCAGTACGGTGGGGAACTATGGCTACACCTTC. Its translation: CASTVGNYGYTF.

This clonotype has a handful of counts. This chain connects TRBV12-3 or TRBV12-4 to TRBJ1-2, with 9 bases aligning to TRBD1. This CDR3 region has 14 residues. Trimming took 1 base from V and 8 from J; bases not matched to a gene: 5. The CDR3 coding sequence is TGTGCCAGCAGTTTAGGACAGGGGGTCGGGGGCTACACCTTC. This gives the protein CASSLGQGVGGYTF.

This chain uses TRBV6-1 with TRBJ2-4; 8 bases fit TRBD2. V lost 5 bases to trimming and J lost 7 bases; unmatched junction nucleotides: 7. There are 14 residues in the CDR3. CDR1 is MNHNS and CDR2 is SASEGT in the germline V gene. The CDR3 loop is CASSPAGGANIQYF. As DNA, the CDR3 is TGTGCCAGCAGTCCTGCCGGGGGGGCTAACATTCAGTACTTC.

This clonotype was recorded a few times. The rearrangement joins TRBV20-1 to TRBJ1-1; 8 bases match TRBD1. The ends lost 2 bases at V and 5 bases at J; junction bases unmatched: 7. The CDR3 totals 14 residues. The germline V gene has CDR1 DFQATT and CDR2 SNEGSKA (reference sequence). CDR3 nucleotide sequence: TGCAGTGCTAGACAGGGGGCAATGAGAACTGAAGCTTTCTTT. Amino acid sequence: CSARQGAMRTEAFF.

In this sample, this clonotype turned up a few times. This chain joins TRBV14 and TRBJ1-1; D is possibly TRBD1 (6 bases). The CDR3 consists of 17 residues. Germline assignment: CDR1 SGHDN and CDR2 FVKESK. With 1 base removed from V and 0 bases from J, the gap between germline ends came to 15 bases. The DNA for the CDR3 is TGTGCCAGCAGCCAAGCACCCAGGGGCCCCCTGAACACTGAAGCTTTCTTT. It codes for CASSQAPRGPLNTEAFF. The full variable domain, in which reference TRBV14 and TRBJ1-1 provide the parts outside the CDR3, is EAGVTQFPSHSVIEKGQTVTLRCDPISGHDNLYWYRRVMGKEIKFLLHFVKESKQDESGMPNNRFLAERTGGTYSTLKVQPAELEDSGVYFCASSQAPRGPLNTEAFFGQGTRLTVV.

This clonotype has just a few counts. This chain connects TRBV20-1 to TRBJ2-5; D perhaps matches TRBD2 (6 bases). In germline, CDR1 is DFQATT, CDR2 SNEGSKA (reference sequence). V gave up 1 base and J gave up 5 bases, with 14 bases separating them. The CDR3 consists of 14 residues. CDR3 residues: CSARVPAAGETQYF. The CDR3 nucleotides are TGCAGTGCTAGAGTCCCAGCGGCGGGGGAGACCCAGTACTTC.

This chain connects TRBV19 to TRBJ2-1, with D possibly being TRBD1 or TRBD2 (5 bases each). The CDR3 runs 15 residues. The V and J ends lost 3 bases and 5 bases respectively, with 14 bases between them. Germline CDR1 is LNHDA and CDR2 is SQIVND (reference sequence). This CDR3 reads CASSMAGVGHNEQFF. In DNA form, the CDR3 reads TGTGCCAGTAGTATGGCGGGCGTGGGGCACAATGAGCAGTTCTTC.

This clonotype is a singleton in its sample. The V and J genes are TRBV6-1 and TRBJ2-5; 7 bases are a match to TRBD1. The CDR3 covers 15 residues. The V segment lost 5 bases and the J segment 5 bases; nucleotides outside the gene matches: 11. Germline loops: CDR1 MNHNS, CDR2 SASEGT. CDR3 in amino acids: CASSKGDSPQETQYF. The CDR3 nucleotides read TGTGCCAGCAGTAAGGGGGACAGTCCCCAGGAGACCCAGTACTTC.

The chain uses TRBV6-5 and TRBJ1-6; D is possibly TRBD1 (5 bases). The CDR3 is 18 amino acids. V dropped 0 bases and J dropped 7 bases, with 19 bases sitting between them. Germline loops: CDR1 MNHEY, CDR2 SVGAGI. CDR3 DNA sequence: TGTGCCAGCAGTTACTCGATTTTTTCCGGGACTGAGAATTCACCCCTCCACTTT. Protein product: CASSYSIFSGTENSPLHF.